The 32 T cell receptor beta chains presented below share a single source sample, sequenced in a study of T cell responses to AZD1222 COVID-19 vaccine. Profiled with immunoSEQ multiplex PCR; TCRdb holds only in-frame clones, not every one. The sample shows some 80,000 clones, roughly 88% of them seen only once. The input for sequencing was peripheral blood, taken on day 0 of MenACWY control vaccination. All receptors derive from an adult in good health.

This clone was detected only a few times. The chain combines TRBV7-2 with TRBJ2-5, with D possibly being TRBD1 (5 bases). Germline V CDR1 and CDR2: SGHTA, FQGNSA. V was clipped by 5 bases and J by 4 bases, with 17 bases between them. This CDR3 is 15 amino acids long. In nucleotides, the CDR3 is TGTGCCAGCAGCCCTCATTTTTCAAGGGGAGAGACCCAGTACTTC. Translation gives CASSPHFSRGETQYF.

This CDR3 is CSGRDREIGEAFF. In DNA, the CDR3 is TGCAGCGGAAGGGACAGGGAAATCGGTGAAGCTTTCTTT. The rearrangement links TRBV29-1 to TRBJ1-1; 9 bases fit TRBD1. Germline lookup yields CDR1 SQVTM and CDR2 ANQGSEA. Trimming took 7 bases from V and 7 from J; bases not matched to a gene: 10. The length of the CDR3 is 13 residues.

The chain has TRBV6-5 and TRBJ1-5, with 11 bases matching TRBD1. The CDR3 has 13 residues. J lost 13 bases, V lost 5 bases, and 7 bases had no gene match. Germline CDR1 and CDR2: MNHEY and SVGAGI. The chain's CDR3 is CASSPSGQGAQHF. The CDR3 nucleotides are TGTGCCAGCAGTCCCTCTGGACAGGGGGCGCAGCATTTT.

The CDR3 DNA reads as TGCAGTGTCGGACAGCCCCAGCATTTT. This encodes CSVGQPQHF. The chain links TRBV20-1 to TRBJ1-5, with no clear D. The CDR3 runs to 9 residues. V lost 7 bases, J lost 7 bases, and 5 bases lay in between. CDR1 DFQATT and CDR2 SNEGSKA come from the germline V gene (reference sequence).

The chain is built from TRBV12-3 or TRBV12-4 and TRBJ1-3; D ambiguous. The V end lost 11 bases, the J end lost 0 bases, and 11 bases lay between the germline ends. This CDR3 has 13 amino acids. The CDR3 loop reads CAGATSSGNTIYF. The CDR3, as DNA: TGTGCCGGAGCGACCAGCTCTGGAAACACCATATATTTT.

V usage is TRBV9 and J usage is TRBJ2-3; possibly TRBD1 or TRBD2 for D (6 bases each). Per germline, CDR1 SGDLS and CDR2 YYNGEE. V was clipped by 4 bases and J by 2 bases, with 14 bases between them. The CDR3 covers 15 residues. CDR3 DNA sequence: TGTGCCAGCAGCTTTGGAGGGGGAATCACAGATACGCAGTATTTT. Its protein product is CASSFGGGITDTQYF. Using reference TRBV9 and TRBJ2-3 for the parts outside the CDR3, the full variable domain is DSGVTQTPKHLITATGQRVTLRCSPRSGDLSVYWYQQSLDQGLQFLIQYYNGEERAKGNILERFSAQQFPDLHSELNLSSLELGDSALYFCASSFGGGITDTQYFGPGTRLTVL.

The sample holds a few counts of this clone. The V and J genes are TRBV19 and TRBJ2-1, with 8 bases matching TRBD1. The junction had 6 bases not matched to a gene; V was cut back by 5 bases and J by 0 bases. The CDR3 consists of 16 residues. CDR1 and CDR2 from the germline V gene are LNHDA and SQIVND (reference sequence). CDR3 sequence (DNA): TGTGCCAGTAGTTCCCCCGGGACAGGCTCCTACAATGAGCAGTTCTTC. Translating gives CASSSPGTGSYNEQFF.

Points on this clone: Other DNA variants within this sample encode the same CDR3. This rearrangement joins TRBV9 to TRBJ2-2; D is uncertain. Germline values: CDR1 SGDLS, CDR2 YYNGEE. The CDR3 extends over 12 amino acids. Trimming shortened V by 1 base and J by 5 bases, and 3 bases separated the two germline ends. This CDR3 is CASSVHTGELFF. The CDR3 DNA sequence: TGTGCCAGCAGCGTACATACCGGGGAGCTGTTTTTT.

The CDR3, as DNA: TGTGCCAGCAGTACGGGGACGATCGGCACTGAAGCTTTCTTT. Protein: CASSTGTIGTEAFF. The J gene is TRBJ1-1, the V gene TRBV28; tentatively, D is TRBD1 (5 bases). CDR3 length: 14 amino acids. V was trimmed by 5 bases and J by 4 bases, leaving 14 bases between them. Germline assignment: CDR1 MDHEN and CDR2 SYDVKM. Full variable domain (outside the CDR3, taken from reference TRBV28 and TRBJ1-1): DVKVTQSSRYLVKRTGEKVFLECVQDMDHENMFWYRQDPGLGLRLIYFSYDVKMKEKGDIPEGYSVSREKKERFSLILESASTNQTSMYLCASSTGTIGTEAFFGQGTRLTVV.

This chain joins TRBV19 and TRBJ2-2; D is possibly TRBD1 (5 bases). Trimming removed 0 bases at V and 1 base at J, with 9 bases between. Germline assignment: CDR1 LNHDA and CDR2 SQIVND (reference sequence). The CDR3 is made up of 16 amino acids. CDR3 sequence (DNA): TGTGCCAGTAGTATAGAAGGTGGACAGAACACCGGGGAGCTGTTTTTT. It encodes CASSIEGGQNTGELFF. Supplemented by reference TRBV19 and TRBJ2-2, the full variable domain reads DGGITQSPKYLFRKEGQNVTLSCEQNLNHDAMYWYRQDPGQGLRLIYYSQIVNDFQKGDIAEGYSVSREKKESFPLTVTSAQKNPTAFYLCASSIEGGQNTGELFFGEGSRLTVL.

The V call is TRBV6-2 or TRBV6-3, the J call TRBJ2-1; the match to TRBD2 covers 11 bases. The V segment lost 2 bases and the J segment 6 bases; nucleotides outside the gene matches: 6. CDR1 and CDR2 (germline): MNHEY, SVGEGT. The length of the CDR3 is 16 residues. The CDR3 DNA reads as TGTGCCAGCAGTTACAGCAGACTAGCGGGGATCAATGAGCAGTTCTTC. Translation: CASSYSRLAGINEQFF.

The chain recombines TRBV5-1 with TRBJ1-1, with D unresolved. V was shortened by 0 bases and J by 1 base, with 4 bases between the two germline ends. Germline CDR1 SGHRS, CDR2 YFSETQ. CDR3 length: 13 residues. DNA of the CDR3: TGCGCCAGCAGCTTGGCGGGGAACACTGAAGCTTTCTTT. This encodes CASSLAGNTEAFF.

The J gene is TRBJ2-7, the V gene TRBV11-2; D might be TRBD2 (7 bases). Trimming took off 9 bases at V and 0 bases at J, with 15 bases between the two ends. The germline gives CDR1 SGHAT, CDR2 FQNNGV. The CDR3 covers 14 residues. CDR3 sequence: CARPPGGRSYEQYF. Here the CDR3 DNA reads TGTGCCAGACCCCCGGGGGGCCGCTCCTACGAGCAGTACTTC.

This chain links TRBV7-8 with TRBJ1-5; D gene unclear. The CDR3 totals 15 residues. Germline CDR1 is SGHVS and CDR2 is FQNEAQ. The V gene lost 0 bases and the J gene lost 0 bases, with 6 bases spanning the gap. The CDR3 DNA follows: TGTGCCAGCAGCTTAGCCTCAAATAGCAATCAGCCCCAGCATTTT. Translated: CASSLASNSNQPQHF. The full variable domain, rest sourced from reference TRBV7-8 and TRBJ1-5, is GAGVSQSPRYKVAKRGQDVALRCDPISGHVSLFWYQQALGQGPEFLTYFQNEAQLDKSGLPSDRFFAERPEGSVSTLKIQRTQQEDSAVYLCASSLASNSNQPQHFGDGTRLSIL.

The chain joins TRBV2 to TRBJ2-1; the match to TRBD1 covers 9 bases. Germline CDR1 SNHLY, CDR2 FYNNEI. This CDR3 has 16 amino acids. J lost 5 bases, V lost 6 bases, and 11 bases had no gene match. The CDR3 DNA sequence: TGTGCCAGCAGCCTTACAGGGGGCTCTAATAACAATGAGCAGTTCTTC. It translates to CASSLTGGSNNNEQFF.

This chain uses TRBV6-5 with TRBJ1-1; possibly TRBD1 for D (6 bases). Trimming took off 6 bases at V and 4 bases at J, with 15 bases between the two ends. From germline, CDR1 is MNHEY and CDR2 SVGAGI. The CDR3 sequence is 14 residues long. CDR3 region: CASRLQGRSTEAFF. CDR3 in DNA: TGTGCCAGCAGACTTCAGGGGCGTAGCACTGAAGCTTTCTTT.

The V call is TRBV5-6, the J call TRBJ2-3; 14 nucleotides match TRBD2. Germline trimming cut 4 bases from V and 4 bases from J; bases unmatched to any gene: 5. This CDR3 contains 16 residues. CDR1 and CDR2 (germline): SGHDT, YYEEEE. CDR3 in amino acids: CASSRTSGGSADTQYF. In nucleotides, the CDR3 is TGTGCCAGCAGCAGGACTAGCGGGGGGTCGGCAGATACGCAGTATTTT. The whole variable domain, remainder taken from reference TRBV5-6 and TRBJ2-3, is DAGVTQSPTHLIKTRGQQVTLRCSPKSGHDTVSWYQQALGQGPQFIFQYYEEEERQRGNFPDRFSGHQFPNYSSELNVNALLLGDSALYLCASSRTSGGSADTQYFGPGTRLTVL.

This clone was picked up a small number of times. This chain connects TRBV14 to TRBJ2-1, with D maybe TRBD2 (5 bases). V dropped 0 bases and J dropped 5 bases, with 11 bases sitting between them. Per the germline V gene, CDR1 is SGHDN and CDR2 is FVKESK. This CDR3 has 15 residues. As DNA, the CDR3 is TGTGCCAGCAGCCAAGATCAGTGGAGGAACAATGAGCAGTTCTTC. This translates into CASSQDQWRNNEQFF.

The rearrangement joins TRBV2 to TRBJ1-5; possible D gene TRBD1, 5 bases. V was shortened by 7 bases and J by 4 bases, with 8 bases between the two germline ends. This CDR3 is 12 amino acids long. CDR1 is SNHLY and CDR2 is FYNNEI in the germline V gene. The CDR3 loop reads CASTDSNQPQHF. The CDR3 coding sequence is TGTGCCAGCACCGACAGTAATCAGCCCCAGCATTTT.

The V gene is TRBV11-2, the J gene TRBJ2-2; 11 bases match TRBD2. V lost 5 bases to trimming and J lost 6 bases; unmatched junction nucleotides: 2. Per the germline V gene, CDR1 is SGHAT and CDR2 is FQNNGV. The CDR3 has 14 amino acids. This CDR3 reads CASSRSGGAGELFF. DNA of the CDR3: TGTGCCAGCAGCCGTAGCGGGGGGGCCGGGGAGCTGTTTTTT. Complete variable domain (other parts from reference TRBV11-2 and TRBJ2-2): EAGVAQSPRYKIIEKRQSVAFWCNPISGHATLYWYQQILGQGPKLLIQFQNNGVVDDSQLPKDRFSAERLKGVDSTLKIQPAKLEDSAVYLCASSRSGGAGELFFGEGSRLTVL.

The chain links TRBV6-5 to TRBJ2-4, with TRBD1 as a possible D gene (6 bases). Trimming pared 0 bases from V and 10 bases from J, leaving 16 bases between. CDR1 is MNHEY and CDR2 is SVGAGI in the germline V gene. CDR3 length: 15 residues. Here the CDR3 DNA reads TGTGCCAGCAGTTACTCAAAGGACAGTCGCCGTATTCAGTACTTC. It yields the protein CASSYSKDSRRIQYF.

The chain recombines TRBV2 with TRBJ1-1, with D tentatively TRBD1 (6 bases). This CDR3 is 14 amino acids long. Germline lookup yields CDR1 SNHLY and CDR2 FYNNEI. Trimming pared 1 base from V and 1 base from J, leaving 7 bases between. CDR3 in DNA: TGTGCCAGCAGTGAAGGGGGGGCGAACACTGAAGCTTTCTTT. Residues: CASSEGGANTEAFF.

The CDR3 loop is CASSVDAGKPQHF. Written as DNA, the CDR3 is TGTGCCAGCAGCGTAGACGCTGGAAAGCCCCAGCATTTT. This rearrangement joins TRBV9 to TRBJ1-5; D is undetermined. CDR1 is SGDLS and CDR2 is YYNGEE in the germline V gene. The CDR3 consists of 13 residues. Trimming left V 0 bases short and J 8 bases short, with 9 bases between.

This clone was seen only once. The J gene is TRBJ2-2, the V gene TRBV2; 7 positions agree with TRBD1. The germline gives CDR1 SNHLY, CDR2 FYNNEI. With 6 bases clipped from V and 5 bases from J, the junction kept 12 bases outside the gene matches. This CDR3 contains 16 residues. CDR3 sequence reads: CASRDTGVGKTGELFF. CDR3 bases: TGTGCCAGCAGGGACACAGGGGTGGGAAAGACCGGGGAGCTGTTTTTT.

This clone was observed a few times. This sequence joins TRBV28 and TRBJ1-2; 9 bases align to TRBD1. Unmatched junction bases numbered 3, after V lost 4 bases and J lost 3 bases. CDR3 length: 14 residues. The germline CDR1 and CDR2 sequences are MDHEN and SYDVKM. The CDR3 nucleotides read TGTGCCAGCAGTTGGACAGGGGAGTACTATGGCTACACCTTC. Protein: CASSWTGEYYGYTF.

This chain uses TRBV11-2 with TRBJ1-2; TRBD1 might be the D (5 bases). Germline V gene data show CDR1 as SGHAT and CDR2 as FQNNGV. Deletions cut 5 bases from V and 4 bases from J, with 20 bases between. CDR3 length equals 16 residues. CDR3 loop: CASSRLDAGGSYGYTF. The CDR3 nucleotides are TGTGCCAGCAGCCGGCTGGACGCCGGGGGATCCTATGGCTACACCTTC.

The chain employs TRBV4-3 and TRBJ1-3, with D possibly TRBD1 on 5 matching bases. V was cut by 5 bases and J by 0 bases, with 14 bases left in between. The germline gives CDR1 LGHNA, CDR2 YSLEER. The length of the CDR3 is 16 residues. CDR3 residues: CASSKGWGSSGNTIYF. In nucleotides, the CDR3 is TGCGCCAGCAGCAAAGGATGGGGCTCCTCTGGAAACACCATATATTTT.

This clone was seen only a few times. The genes are TRBV7-8 and TRBJ1-1, with 12 bases matching TRBD1. The CDR3 is 18 amino acids. Germline CDR1 and CDR2: SGHVS and FQNEAQ. V was pared by 3 bases and J by 0 bases, with 8 bases of the junction left unmatched. The CDR3 reads CASSFKGQGAGMNTEAFF. CDR3 coding DNA: TGTGCCAGCAGCTTCAAGGGACAGGGGGCGGGGATGAACACTGAAGCTTTCTTT.

CDR3 sequence reads: CASSPDSSNQPQHF. CDR3 in DNA: TGCGCCAGCAGCCCCGACAGTAGCAATCAGCCCCAGCATTTT. This rearrangement joins TRBV5-1 to TRBJ1-5; a weak D match, TRBD1 (5 bases). Per germline, CDR1 SGHRS and CDR2 YFSETQ. This CDR3 is 14 amino acids long. The V and J ends lost 4 bases and 0 bases respectively, with 8 bases between them.

The rearrangement uses TRBV20-1 and TRBJ1-2; 7 nucleotides align to TRBD1. The CDR3 consists of 12 residues. CDR1 and CDR2 from the germline V gene are DFQATT and SNEGSKA (reference sequence). The ends lost 3 bases at V and 8 bases at J; junction bases unmatched: 6. The CDR3 bases are TGCAGTGCTAGTCACCCAGGGGGGGGCTACACCTTC. Amino acids: CSASHPGGGYTF.

The DNA for the CDR3 is TGTGCCAGTAGTATTTCAACAGTCCGTAGCAATCAGCCCCAGCATTTT. Translated: CASSISTVRSNQPQHF. This rearrangement joins TRBV19 to TRBJ1-5; D not certain. CDR1 and CDR2 from the germline V gene are LNHDA and SQIVND (reference sequence). The CDR3 covers 16 residues. Between the trimmed V and J ends, which lost 3 bases and 0 bases, there was a span of 12 bases.

V gene TRBV19 combines with J gene TRBJ1-5; D unresolved. This CDR3 region has 14 residues. The V gene lost 3 bases and the J gene lost 0 bases, with 6 bases spanning the gap. Germline V lookup: CDR1 LNHDA, CDR2 SQIVND (reference sequence). The CDR3 spells CASSIGVSNQPQHF. CDR3 coding DNA: TGTGCCAGTAGTATTGGGGTTAGCAATCAGCCCCAGCATTTT.